These T cell receptor beta chains were read from a single sample in a study of control samples from healthy donors and cancer patients. Generated by immunoSEQ multiplex PCR, the TCRdb table keeps only in-frame clones and is missing some. The data hold about 55,000 clones, with around 97% observed a single time. Sample: blood. The receptors were sampled from a woman aged 25 to 45 in good health. CDR3s include the opening cysteine and the closing phenylalanine or tryptophan. Fields, in order: D gene, CDR3 length, J gene, V gene, CDR3 DNA, CDR3 protein. The D gene is left open where the match is weak.

d_call: -
cdr3_length: 13
j_call: TRBJ2-7
v_call: TRBV15
cdr3_nt: TGTGCCACCAGCAGCTTGGCAGCCTACGAGCAGTACTTC
cdr3_aa: CATSSLAAYEQYF

d_call: -
cdr3_length: 13
j_call: TRBJ1-4
v_call: TRBV11-2
cdr3_nt: TGTGCCAGCTCTTTTGCAACTAATGAAAAACTGTTTTTT
cdr3_aa: CASSFATNEKLFF

d_call: -
cdr3_length: 16
j_call: TRBJ2-6
v_call: TRBV5-5
cdr3_nt: TGTGCCAGCAGCTTGGGACGGGTCTCTGGGGCCAACGTCCTGACTTTC
cdr3_aa: CASSLGRVSGANVLTF

d_call: -
cdr3_length: 15
j_call: TRBJ1-5
v_call: TRBV28
cdr3_nt: TGTGCCAGCAGCATCACAGGGATTGGCAATCAGCCCCAGCATTTT
cdr3_aa: CASSITGIGNQPQHF

d_call: -
cdr3_length: 13
j_call: TRBJ2-7
v_call: TRBV10-2
cdr3_nt: TGCGCCAGCAGTGTTTACAAAGACTACGAGCAGTACTTC
cdr3_aa: CASSVYKDYEQYF

d_call: -
cdr3_length: 13
j_call: TRBJ2-1
v_call: TRBV29-1
cdr3_nt: TGCAGCGTCCAAACTAGGCTATACAATGAGCAGTTCTTC
cdr3_aa: CSVQTRLYNEQFF

d_call: -
cdr3_length: 15
j_call: TRBJ2-5
v_call: TRBV10-1
cdr3_nt: TGCGCCAGCAGTGAGTCACGGGGAGACGGGGAGACCCAGTACTTC
cdr3_aa: CASSESRGDGETQYF

d_call: -
cdr3_length: 14
j_call: TRBJ2-7
v_call: TRBV7-9
cdr3_nt: TGTGCCAGCAGCTTAGGAGTCTCGGGCTACGAGCAGTACTTC
cdr3_aa: CASSLGVSGYEQYF

d_call: -
cdr3_length: 15
j_call: TRBJ1-1
v_call: TRBV5-1
cdr3_nt: TGCGCCAGCAGCTTGGCCGGCAGTTTGAACACTGAAGCTTTCTTT
cdr3_aa: CASSLAGSLNTEAFF

d_call: TRBD1
cdr3_length: 16
j_call: TRBJ2-1
v_call: TRBV25-1
cdr3_nt: TGTGCCAGCAGTGAATTCGATGGGACAGGGGGCAATGAGCAGTTCTTC
cdr3_aa: CASSEFDGTGGNEQFF

d_call: -
cdr3_length: 16
j_call: TRBJ2-3
v_call: TRBV19
cdr3_nt: TGTGCCAGTAGCCCGATACCGGGACGAGACACAGATACGCAGTATTTT
cdr3_aa: CASSPIPGRDTDTQYF